These 21 T cell receptor beta chains share one sample of origin, sequenced in a study of blood T cell repertoires in COVID-19. The method was immunoSEQ multiplex PCR; TCRdb's version includes in-frame clones alone and lacks a portion of them. Found here are 190,000 or so clones, approximately 86% of them singletons; the top ten hold about 2.6%. Specimen: peripheral blood. These receptors came from a man aged 35-49 years with active or convalescent COVID-19.

The chain employs TRBV5-1 and TRBJ2-3, with D uncertain. Germline V lookup: CDR1 SGHRS, CDR2 YFSETQ. The CDR3 contains 15 residues. V shed 4 bases and J shed 0 bases, with 12 bases lying between them. The CDR3 nucleotides are TGCGCCAGCAGCAAGGTCGCACAGAGCACAGATACGCAGTATTTT. This sequence encodes CASSKVAQSTDTQYF.

This clone was counted between two and nine times. The chain employs TRBV6-5 and TRBJ2-2, with D perhaps TRBD1 (5 bases). Trimming removed 6 bases at V and 0 bases at J, with 8 bases between. Germline values: CDR1 MNHEY, CDR2 SVGAGI. The CDR3 is 14 residues long. The CDR3 reads CASSLTANTGELFF. The CDR3 bases are TGTGCCAGCAGCTTGACAGCGAACACCGGGGAGCTGTTTTTT.

The chain couples TRBV4-2 to TRBJ2-1, with a possible D match to TRBD1 (6 bases). The ends were cut back, 0 bases at V and 8 bases at J, with 14 bases in the middle. Germline CDR1 is LGHNA and CDR2 is YNFKEQ. The CDR3 is 15 amino acids. The CDR3 loop reads CASSQEMGAGDEQFF. The CDR3 DNA follows: TGTGCCAGCAGCCAAGAGATGGGGGCCGGGGATGAGCAGTTCTTC.

The V call is TRBV6-5, the J call TRBJ2-1; 11 bases are a match to TRBD2. Germline V CDR1 and CDR2: MNHEY, SVGAGI. Germline trimming cut 5 bases from V and 5 bases from J; bases unmatched to any gene: 5. This CDR3 region has 15 residues. CDR3 sequence: CASSPLAGVNNEQFF. CDR3 in DNA: TGTGCCAGCAGTCCACTAGCGGGGGTCAACAATGAGCAGTTCTTC.

This rearrangement joins TRBV28 to TRBJ2-7; D unresolved. The germline V gene has CDR1 MDHEN and CDR2 SYDVKM. Trimming took off 6 bases at V and 1 base at J, with 10 bases between the two ends. The CDR3 spans 13 residues. The CDR3 DNA reads TGTGCCAGCAGGAACAGTCCATCCTACGAGCAGTACTTC. It codes for CASRNSPSYEQYF.

The chain joins TRBV19 to TRBJ2-1; TRBD1 is a possible D gene (6 bases). This CDR3 is built from 15 residues. V dropped 3 bases and J dropped 4 bases, with 13 bases sitting between them. Germline-derived CDR1 and CDR2 are LNHDA and SQIVND (reference sequence). In DNA form, the CDR3 reads TGTGCCAGTAGTATTTTGGACAGCCATTACAATGAGCAGTTCTTC. This translates into CASSILDSHYNEQFF.

The rearrangement joins TRBV19 to TRBJ1-2; D may be TRBD1 (6 bases). Germline V lookup: CDR1 LNHDA, CDR2 SQIVND (reference sequence). The CDR3 extends over 15 amino acids. V was trimmed by 7 bases and J by 1 base, leaving 16 bases between them. The CDR3: CASIRRTADNYGYTF. The CDR3 DNA reads as TGTGCCAGTATCCGGAGGACAGCCGATAACTATGGCTACACCTTC.

The table lists this clone with a count of one. This chain connects TRBV5-5 to TRBJ1-5, with 7 positions matching TRBD1. The CDR3 has 14 amino acids. Trimming removed 2 bases from V and 4 bases from J; junction bases left unmatched: 3. The germline V gene has CDR1 SGHKS and CDR2 YYEKEE (reference sequence). The CDR3 is CASSFNRGNQPQHF. The CDR3 DNA sequence: TGTGCCAGCAGCTTTAACAGGGGAAATCAGCCCCAGCATTTT.

The CDR3 loop is CASSPGQLNYGYTF. The CDR3 DNA reads as TGTGCCAGCAGTCCAGGACAGCTTAACTATGGCTACACCTTC. The chain joins TRBV6-2 or TRBV6-3 to TRBJ1-2; perhaps TRBD1 as D (6 bases). Germline V CDR1 and CDR2: MNHEY, SVGEGT. The CDR3 extends over 14 amino acids. V lost 5 bases, J lost 1 base, and 11 bases lay in between.

The chain carries TRBV11-2 and TRBJ1-5; D call uncertain. The CDR3 has 13 amino acids. The V gene's germline CDR1 is SGHAT and CDR2 FQNNGV. V was trimmed by 0 bases and J by 7 bases, leaving 7 bases between them. The CDR3 protein is CASSLDRVQPQHF. CDR3 sequence (DNA): TGTGCCAGCAGCTTAGATCGGGTCCAGCCCCAGCATTTT.

The chain joins TRBV6-2 or TRBV6-3 to TRBJ1-5; 9 nucleotides align to TRBD1. From germline, CDR1 is MNHEY and CDR2 SVGEGT. V dropped 0 bases and J dropped 3; count of bases not matched to a gene: 6. This CDR3 is 17 amino acids long. CDR3 amino acids: CASSYSLRDRDNQPQHF. CDR3 in DNA: TGTGCCAGCAGTTACTCACTCCGGGACAGGGACAATCAGCCCCAGCATTTT.

The V call is TRBV13, the J call TRBJ2-7, with 8 bases matching TRBD1. Trimming at V came to 5 bases and at J to 3 bases, leaving 9 bases not matched to a gene. Germline V gene data show CDR1 as PRHDT and CDR2 as FYEKMQ (reference sequence). The CDR3 runs 15 residues. CDR3 DNA: TGTGCCAGCAGCATCTCCGGACAGGGATACTACGAGCAGTACTTC. This encodes CASSISGQGYYEQYF.

This clone was counted between two and nine times. This chain uses TRBV3-1 (or the pseudogene TRBV3-2) with TRBJ1-6; maybe TRBD1 (6 bases). Germline CDR1 reads LGHDT; CDR2 reads YNNKEL (reference sequence). The ends were cut back, 3 bases at V and 10 bases at J, with 10 bases in the middle. The CDR3 sequence is 13 residues long. The CDR3 coding sequence is TGTGCCAGCAGCCACAGGGGAGCCTCACCCCTCCACTTT. It specifies CASSHRGASPLHF.

Only one count was recorded for this clone. The chain recombines TRBV4-3 with TRBJ2-5, with 7 bases that match TRBD1. Germline trimming cut 3 bases from V and 2 bases from J; bases unmatched to any gene: 6. This CDR3 is 15 amino acids long. Per germline, CDR1 LGHNA and CDR2 YSLEER. CDR3 sequence: CASSQVAGGQETQYF. Here the CDR3 DNA reads TGCGCCAGCAGCCAGGTGGCAGGGGGACAAGAGACCCAGTACTTC.

The chain recombines TRBV19 with TRBJ1-2, with a weak D call TRBD1 (6 bases). Germline-derived CDR1 and CDR2 are LNHDA and SQIVND (reference sequence). V dropped 3 bases and J dropped 8 bases, with 19 bases sitting between them. The CDR3 length is 15 residues. The CDR3 reads CASSIGTPVTSGYTF. The CDR3 coding sequence is TGTGCCAGTAGTATCGGGACACCGGTTACTTCGGGCTACACCTTC.

In regard to this clone: The same CDR3 is also encoded by other DNA sequences in this sample. The chain recombines TRBV7-3 with TRBJ1-1, with D uncertain. Germline V gene lookup returns CDR1 SGHTA and CDR2 FQGTGA. The CDR3 runs 13 residues. Trimming stripped 2 bases from V and 1 base from J, with 5 bases between. The CDR3 DNA follows: TGTGCCAGCAGCTTACAGGAGAACACTGAAGCTTTCTTT. It translates to CASSLQENTEAFF. Using reference TRBV7-3 and TRBJ1-1 for the parts outside the CDR3, the full variable domain is GAGVSQTPSNKVTEKGKYVELRCDPISGHTALYWYRQSLGQGPEFLIYFQGTGAADDSGLPNDRFFAVRPEGSVSTLKIQRTERGDSAVYLCASSLQENTEAFFGQGTRLTVV.

The rearrangement links TRBV18 to TRBJ2-1; 11 nucleotides agree with TRBD2. With 6 bases clipped from V and 1 base from J, the junction kept 11 bases outside the gene matches. The CDR3 is made up of 18 amino acids. CDR1 is KGHSH, CDR2 LQKENI, per germline. CDR3 protein: CASSPKVLAGVSYNEQFF. The CDR3 DNA reads TGTGCCAGCTCCCCGAAGGTACTAGCGGGGGTGTCCTACAATGAGCAGTTCTTC. The whole variable domain, filled in from reference TRBV18 and TRBJ2-1, reads NAGVMQNPRHLVRRRGQEARLRCSPMKGHSHVYWYRQLPEEGLKFMVYLQKENIIDESGMPKERFSAEFPKEGPSILRIQQVVRGDSAAYFCASSPKVLAGVSYNEQFFGPGTRLTVL.

This chain joins TRBV4-2 and TRBJ2-2, with 10 bases lining up with TRBD1. Losses at the gene ends were 4 bases for V and 1 base for J; bases not matched to a gene: 3. CDR3 length: 16 amino acids. Germline lookup yields CDR1 LGHNA and CDR2 YNFKEQ. The CDR3 DNA reads as TGTGCCAGCAGCCGCGGACAGGGGGTGAACACCGGGGAGCTGTTTTTT. Residues: CASSRGQGVNTGELFF.

This sequence joins TRBV7-3 and TRBJ2-3; TRBD1 might be the D (6 bases). V was pared by 8 bases and J by 3 bases, with 21 bases between. There are 16 residues in the CDR3. Germline V CDR1 and CDR2: SGHTA, FQGTGA. CDR3 DNA: TGTGCCAGCCCCGCAGGTAGACAGGTGATGACAGATACGCAGTATTTT. Amino acid sequence: CASPAGRQVMTDTQYF.

This chain joins TRBV5-1 and TRBJ1-4; TRBD1 is a possible D gene (6 bases). The V and J ends lost 5 bases and 3 bases respectively, with 14 bases between them. The CDR3 is made up of 15 amino acids. Germline loops: CDR1 SGHRS, CDR2 YFSETQ. CDR3 amino acids: CASSTGSTPNEKLFF. For the CDR3, the DNA is TGCGCCAGCAGTACAGGGTCAACCCCTAATGAAAAACTGTTTTTT.

The chain carries TRBV11-3 and TRBJ2-1; a weak D match, TRBD1 (6 bases). From germline, CDR1 is SGHNT and CDR2 YENEEA. The CDR3 is 15 amino acids. The germline V and J ends were trimmed by 4 bases and 3 bases, with 13 bases remaining between them. The CDR3, as DNA: TGTGCCAGCAGCTCCGGGGCAGGGGTCTACAATGAGCAGTTCTTC. This encodes CASSSGAGVYNEQFF.